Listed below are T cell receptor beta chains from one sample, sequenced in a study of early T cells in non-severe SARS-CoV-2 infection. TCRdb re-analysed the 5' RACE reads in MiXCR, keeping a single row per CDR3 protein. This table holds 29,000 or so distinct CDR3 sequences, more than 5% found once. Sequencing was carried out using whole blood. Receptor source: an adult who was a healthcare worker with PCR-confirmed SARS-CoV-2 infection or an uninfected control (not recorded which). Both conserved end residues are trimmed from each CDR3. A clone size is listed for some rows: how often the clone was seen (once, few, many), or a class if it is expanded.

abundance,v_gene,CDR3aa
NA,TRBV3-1,ASSQDLTGEDEKLF
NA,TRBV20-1,SAPGGARHEQY
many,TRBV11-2,ASSLDPPGYYNEQF
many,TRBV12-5,ASGTGQGSSYNEQF
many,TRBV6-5,ASSRTQASNEQF
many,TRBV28,ASSLLNSPLH
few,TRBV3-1,ASSRTQETQY
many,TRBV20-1,SARTGQGGEKLF
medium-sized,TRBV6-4,ASSAAAGGPGEQF
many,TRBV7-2,ASSLARAGVGETQY
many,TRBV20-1,SAFDRGASIQY
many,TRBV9,ASSVALSPADYGYT
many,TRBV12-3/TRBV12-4,ASSPRTATNEKLF
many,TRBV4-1,ASSQDRARGYNEQF
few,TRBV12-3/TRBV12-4,ASGWSDRASYEQY
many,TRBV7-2,ASSLPLNTEAF
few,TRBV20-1,SARRDPDTQY
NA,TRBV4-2,ASSQDMGGWGNSYNEQF
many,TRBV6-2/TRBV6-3,ASSKVNEQF
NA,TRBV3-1,ASSQDNRGNTEAF
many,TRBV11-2,ASSFGSYEQY
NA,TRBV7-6,ASRTGDADTQY
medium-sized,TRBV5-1,ASSFIDPSYNEQF
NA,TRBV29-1,SVHPRQAPDTQY
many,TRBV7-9,ASSWDSHGEKLF
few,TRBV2,ASSRGAIGNEQF
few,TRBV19,ASKVSGTSYEQY
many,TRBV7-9,ASSAATGDFRKLF
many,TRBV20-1,SANGQGVEQY
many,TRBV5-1,ASSLPRETQY
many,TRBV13,ASSTGLAGPADTQY
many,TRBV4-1,ASSKGTAIQETQY
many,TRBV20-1,SASYPDRGRYEQY
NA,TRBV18,ASSPRTGFTGELF
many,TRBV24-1,ATSVTGGASDEQF
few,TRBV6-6,ASTLRGFTYEQY
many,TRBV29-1,SARYGQLNTEAF
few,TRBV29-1,SVLHSAGELF
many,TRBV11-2,ASSPRPTSGRSNEQF
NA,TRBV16,ASSPNRGEAF
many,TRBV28,ASRAPWTTLNEQF
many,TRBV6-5,ASSYSSRGGSNEKLF